The clone carrying this T cell receptor (beta chain) was detected only once. The PCR was carried out with 60 Vbeta primers and 13 Jbeta primers. Sequencing was performed with immunoSEQ multiplex PCR; in TCRdb, only in-frame clones are kept and a portion is missing. This table has fewer than 95,000 clones, about 66% appearing once. The record originates from a study of cytomegalovirus exposure and HLA in healthy donors. CDR1 and CDR2 (germline): MDHEN, SYDVKM. The junction had 13 bases not matched to a gene; V was cut back by 5 bases and J by 6 bases. The CDR3 contains 17 residues. The TCR originated in a woman aged 45-60 years in good health and CMV-seropositive. The V call is TRBV28, the J call TRBJ1-5; 10 nucleotides match TRBD1. Sequenced: PBMCs. The CDR3 spells CASSLRDRGPLIQPQHF. The DNA for the CDR3 is TGTGCCAGCAGTCTCCGGGACAGGGGCCCCTTGATTCAGCCCCAGCATTTT.